This T cell receptor (beta chain) was captured in a study of cytomegalovirus exposure and HLA in healthy donors. Study details: Genetic ancestry analysis placed around 76% of the 410 or so donors that were genotyped in the Caucasian-associated cluster. Study observations and caveats: The authors considered a cluster of highly shared sequence variants likely to be a sequencing artifact. Follow-up analysis later connected one missense variant in DCLRE1C with trimming of TCR beta V- and J-genes.

A remark on this clone: Its matching antigen is unknown.

Germline V CDR1 and CDR2: GTSNPN, SVGIG (reference sequence). V was clipped by 3 bases and J by 5 bases, with 11 bases between them. The CDR3 extends over 12 amino acids. The PCR used 60 Vbeta and 13 Jbeta primers. Clones were read by immunoSEQ multiplex PCR, and TCRdb kept only the in-frame ones, dropping some. This repertoire shows approximately 220,000 clones, 75% to 80% found once; its top ten account for roughly 1.9%. The sample taken for sequencing was PBMCs. The clonotype comes from a male donor in good health and CMV-seronegative. The J gene is TRBJ2-7, the V gene TRBV30; D perhaps matches TRBD2 (6 bases). The CDR3, as DNA: TGTGCCTGGAGCTGGGACTTAGACGAGCAGTACTTC. Amino acid sequence: CAWSWDLDEQYF.